These T cell receptor beta chains were read from a single sample in a study of blood T cell repertoires in COVID-19. Libraries were prepared by immunoSEQ multiplex PCR; TCRdb keeps only in-frame clonotypes and omits some of them. The table has about 180,000 clones, roughly nine tenths seen once. Sequencing was performed on peripheral blood. The receptor source for this set is a man between 65 and 79 years old with active or convalescent COVID-19. Each CDR3 is given with its conserved first and last residue. D genes are given only for firm matches. Where a row states a size, it is once, few, many or the class of an expanded clone; other rows omit it.

D gene: NA
V gene: TRBV9
J gene: TRBJ1-6
clone size: once
CDR3 protein: CASSPRGSWDSPLHF
CDR3 DNA: TGTGCCAGCAGCCCCCGAGGGTCTTGGGATTCACCCCTCCACTTT

D gene: NA
V gene: TRBV7-2
J gene: TRBJ2-7
clone size: once
CDR3 protein: CASSLRDSRSYEQYF
CDR3 DNA: TGTGCCAGCAGCCTCCGGGACTCGCGCTCCTACGAGCAGTACTTC

D gene: NA
V gene: TRBV5-1
J gene: TRBJ1-1
clone size: NA
CDR3 protein: CASSAGENTEAFF
CDR3 DNA: TGCGCCAGCAGCGCCGGAGAGAACACTGAAGCTTTCTTT

D gene: NA
V gene: TRBV27
J gene: TRBJ1-1
clone size: NA
CDR3 protein: CASSLADEGGEAFF
CDR3 DNA: TGTGCCAGCAGTTTGGCAGACGAAGGGGGTGAAGCTTTCTTT

D gene: TRBD1
V gene: TRBV18
J gene: TRBJ1-1
clone size: few
CDR3 protein: CASSAFGGQGNTEAFF
CDR3 DNA: TGTGCCAGCTCAGCATTTGGGGGACAGGGTAACACTGAAGCTTTCTTT

D gene: NA
V gene: TRBV27
J gene: TRBJ1-1
clone size: NA
CDR3 protein: CASSSGQNTEAFF
CDR3 DNA: TGTGCCAGCAGTTCGGGACAGAACACTGAAGCTTTCTTT

D gene: NA
V gene: TRBV7-2
J gene: TRBJ1-3
clone size: NA
CDR3 protein: CASSLRPVATGNTIYF
CDR3 DNA: TGTGCCAGCAGCTTGCGGCCAGTAGCCACTGGAAACACCATATATTTT

D gene: NA
V gene: TRBV7-2
J gene: TRBJ1-5
clone size: NA
CDR3 protein: CASSKEVVQPQHF
CDR3 DNA: TGTGCCAGCAGCAAAGAGGTGGTGCAGCCCCAGCATTTT

D gene: TRBD2
V gene: TRBV15
J gene: TRBJ2-1
clone size: NA
CDR3 protein: CATAPPGLAGREQFF
CDR3 DNA: TGTGCCACCGCTCCGCCAGGACTAGCAGGGAGGGAGCAGTTCTTC

D gene: TRBD1
V gene: TRBV2
J gene: TRBJ1-2
clone size: NA
CDR3 protein: CASRGAGGNYGYTF
CDR3 DNA: TGTGCCAGCAGGGGAGCAGGGGGTAACTATGGCTACACCTTC

D gene: NA
V gene: TRBV7-9
J gene: TRBJ2-2
clone size: NA
CDR3 protein: CASSSHKEAANTGELFF
CDR3 DNA: TGTGCCAGCAGCAGCCACAAGGAGGCAGCGAACACCGGGGAGCTGTTTTTT

D gene: TRBD1
V gene: TRBV7-9
J gene: TRBJ1-5
clone size: NA
CDR3 protein: CASSLATGGFSNQPQHF
CDR3 DNA: TGTGCCAGCAGCTTAGCGACAGGGGGCTTTAGCAATCAGCCCCAGCATTTT

D gene: NA
V gene: TRBV28
J gene: TRBJ1-3
clone size: NA
CDR3 protein: CASSSLGDARSGNTIYF
CDR3 DNA: TGTGCCAGCAGTTCCCTCGGAGATGCTCGCTCTGGAAACACCATATATTTT

D gene: TRBD2
V gene: TRBV18
J gene: TRBJ2-4
clone size: NA
CDR3 protein: CASSPRGGDSNIQYF
CDR3 DNA: TGTGCCAGCTCACCTCGGGGGGGAGACTCGAACATTCAGTACTTC

D gene: NA
V gene: TRBV7-9
J gene: TRBJ1-1
clone size: NA
CDR3 protein: CASSKDSRTEAFF
CDR3 DNA: TGTGCCAGCAGCAAGGACAGCCGAACTGAAGCTTTCTTT

D gene: NA
V gene: TRBV14
J gene: TRBJ1-6
clone size: few
CDR3 protein: CASSQEMNSRSPLHF
CDR3 DNA: TGTGCCAGCAGCCAAGAAATGAACTCGAGGTCACCCCTCCACTTT

D gene: TRBD1
V gene: TRBV5-1
J gene: TRBJ1-2
clone size: NA
CDR3 protein: CASSAGTANYGYTF
CDR3 DNA: TGCGCCAGCAGCGCCGGGACAGCTAACTATGGCTACACCTTC

D gene: NA
V gene: TRBV7-2
J gene: TRBJ1-1
clone size: NA
CDR3 protein: CASSLAGQGLGEAFF
CDR3 DNA: TGTGCCAGCAGCTTAGCGGGGCAGGGTTTGGGTGAAGCTTTCTTT

D gene: NA
V gene: TRBV3-1/TRBV3-2
J gene: TRBJ2-5
clone size: NA
CDR3 protein: CASSQGMQGQETQYF
CDR3 DNA: TGTGCCAGCAGCCAAGGGATGCAGGGGCAAGAGACCCAGTACTTC

D gene: NA
V gene: TRBV2
J gene: TRBJ1-2
clone size: few
CDR3 protein: CASSPQGIANYGYTF
CDR3 DNA: TGTGCCAGCAGTCCCCAGGGTATAGCTAACTATGGCTACACCTTC

D gene: TRBD1
V gene: TRBV7-3
J gene: TRBJ1-3
clone size: few
CDR3 protein: CASSRGQISGNTIYF
CDR3 DNA: TGTGCCAGCAGCAGGGGACAGATCTCTGGAAACACCATATATTTT

D gene: NA
V gene: TRBV5-1
J gene: TRBJ2-2
clone size: NA
CDR3 protein: CASSLGTQGGTGELFF
CDR3 DNA: TGCGCCAGCAGCTTGGGCACCCAGGGGGGAACCGGGGAGCTGTTTTTT

D gene: TRBD2
V gene: TRBV19
J gene: TRBJ2-3
clone size: once
CDR3 protein: CASRASGIGDTQYF
CDR3 DNA: TGTGCCAGTAGAGCTAGCGGGATAGGAGATACGCAGTATTTT

D gene: NA
V gene: TRBV6-2/TRBV6-3
J gene: TRBJ2-4
clone size: NA
CDR3 protein: CASSYRGTAEYIQYF
CDR3 DNA: TGTGCCAGCAGTTACAGGGGGACGGCGGAGTACATTCAGTACTTC

D gene: NA
V gene: TRBV9
J gene: TRBJ2-1
clone size: NA
CDR3 protein: CASSLTLTSPYNEQFF
CDR3 DNA: TGTGCCAGCAGCCTAACTCTGACTAGTCCCTACAATGAGCAGTTCTTC

D gene: NA
V gene: TRBV29-1
J gene: TRBJ1-2
clone size: NA
CDR3 protein: CSVEYRDYGYTF
CDR3 DNA: TGCAGCGTTGAATACCGGGACTATGGCTACACCTTC

D gene: TRBD1
V gene: TRBV7-2
J gene: TRBJ1-1
clone size: few
CDR3 protein: CASSPGTANTEAFF
CDR3 DNA: TGTGCCAGCAGCCCAGGGACAGCGAACACTGAAGCTTTCTTT

D gene: NA
V gene: TRBV2
J gene: TRBJ1-2
clone size: once
CDR3 protein: CASSEGGAGNYGYTF
CDR3 DNA: TGTGCCAGCAGTGAAGGGGGAGCCGGCAACTATGGCTACACCTTC

D gene: TRBD1
V gene: TRBV15
J gene: TRBJ1-1
clone size: NA
CDR3 protein: CATSRDREGNTEAFF
CDR3 DNA: TGTGCCACCAGCAGGGACAGGGAAGGGAACACTGAAGCTTTCTTT

D gene: NA
V gene: TRBV9
J gene: TRBJ1-1
clone size: NA
CDR3 protein: CASSAGNLGNTEAFF
CDR3 DNA: TGTGCCAGCAGCGCGGGGAACCTTGGGAACACTGAAGCTTTCTTT

D gene: NA
V gene: TRBV11-3
J gene: TRBJ2-1
clone size: NA
CDR3 protein: CASSANPGSYNEQFF
CDR3 DNA: TGTGCCAGCAGCGCGAACCCAGGTAGCTACAATGAGCAGTTCTTC

D gene: NA
V gene: TRBV30
J gene: TRBJ1-2
clone size: NA
CDR3 protein: CAWSVSYGYTF
CDR3 DNA: TGTGCCTGGAGTGTGAGCTATGGCTACACCTTC

D gene: TRBD1
V gene: TRBV19
J gene: TRBJ1-3
clone size: NA
CDR3 protein: CASTHDRGNTIYF
CDR3 DNA: TGTGCCAGTACCCATGACAGGGGGAACACCATATATTTT

D gene: TRBD1
V gene: TRBV7-9
J gene: TRBJ1-2
clone size: once
CDR3 protein: CASTPTGVHAYTF
CDR3 DNA: TGTGCCAGCACCCCCACAGGGGTTCATGCCTACACCTTC

D gene: NA
V gene: TRBV7-3
J gene: TRBJ2-1
clone size: NA
CDR3 protein: CASSLGLSYNEQFF
CDR3 DNA: TGTGCCAGCAGCTTGGGGCTATCCTACAATGAGCAGTTCTTC

D gene: TRBD2
V gene: TRBV11-2
J gene: TRBJ2-7
clone size: once
CDR3 protein: CASSPPGLAGGSYEQYF
CDR3 DNA: TGTGCCAGCAGCCCCCCGGGACTAGCGGGGGGCTCCTACGAGCAGTACTTC

D gene: NA
V gene: TRBV6-2/TRBV6-3
J gene: TRBJ1-2
clone size: NA
CDR3 protein: CASSYNRDGYTF
CDR3 DNA: TGTGCCAGCAGTTACAATAGAGATGGCTACACCTTC

D gene: TRBD1
V gene: TRBV6-2/TRBV6-3
J gene: TRBJ1-5
clone size: NA
CDR3 protein: CASSLQGIGPQHF
CDR3 DNA: TGTGCCAGCAGCCTACAGGGGATAGGGCCCCAGCATTTT

D gene: NA
V gene: TRBV7-3
J gene: TRBJ1-5
clone size: NA
CDR3 protein: CASSLGGSQPQHF
CDR3 DNA: TGTGCCAGCAGCTTGGGTGGGAGTCAGCCCCAGCATTTT

D gene: TRBD1
V gene: TRBV9
J gene: TRBJ2-3
clone size: NA
CDR3 protein: CASSVGQGVTDTQYF
CDR3 DNA: TGTGCCAGCAGCGTAGGCCAGGGGGTCACAGATACGCAGTATTTT

D gene: NA
V gene: TRBV5-1
J gene: TRBJ1-4
clone size: NA
CDR3 protein: CASSIQDFANEKLFF
CDR3 DNA: TGCGCCAGCAGCATTCAGGATTTCGCTAATGAAAAACTGTTTTTT

D gene: TRBD1
V gene: TRBV6-5
J gene: TRBJ2-5
clone size: NA
CDR3 protein: CASRSPGQGKETQYF
CDR3 DNA: TGTGCCAGCAGATCTCCGGGACAGGGGAAAGAGACCCAGTACTTC

D gene: TRBD1
V gene: TRBV15
J gene: TRBJ2-3
clone size: NA
CDR3 protein: CATSRKPGTASTDTQYF
CDR3 DNA: TGTGCCACCAGCAGAAAACCCGGGACAGCTAGCACAGATACGCAGTATTTT

D gene: NA
V gene: TRBV7-8
J gene: TRBJ2-5
clone size: NA
CDR3 protein: CASGQQGSQETQYF
CDR3 DNA: TGTGCCAGCGGCCAACAGGGATCCCAAGAGACCCAGTACTTC

D gene: NA
V gene: TRBV18
J gene: TRBJ1-5
clone size: NA
CDR3 protein: CASTQYGGQGGQPQHF
CDR3 DNA: TGTGCCAGCACCCAATATGGCGGGCAGGGAGGACAGCCCCAGCATTTT

D gene: TRBD1
V gene: TRBV7-9
J gene: TRBJ1-1
clone size: NA
CDR3 protein: CASSSRTGGHNTEAFF
CDR3 DNA: TGTGCCAGCAGCTCTCGGACAGGGGGCCATAACACTGAAGCTTTCTTT

D gene: TRBD2
V gene: TRBV5-4
J gene: TRBJ2-5
clone size: NA
CDR3 protein: CASSHGTSQETQYF
CDR3 DNA: TGTGCCAGCAGCCACGGGACTAGCCAAGAGACCCAGTACTTC

D gene: TRBD1
V gene: TRBV5-1
J gene: TRBJ2-7
clone size: NA
CDR3 protein: CASSSDRGHLSYEQYF
CDR3 DNA: TGCGCCAGCAGCAGTGACAGGGGGCACCTCTCCTACGAGCAGTACTTC

D gene: TRBD1
V gene: TRBV5-1
J gene: TRBJ2-7
clone size: NA
CDR3 protein: CASSLAGQGAYEQYF
CDR3 DNA: TGCGCCAGCAGCTTGGCGGGACAGGGGGCTTACGAGCAGTACTTC

D gene: NA
V gene: TRBV5-8
J gene: TRBJ2-1
clone size: NA
CDR3 protein: CASSLVQVYNEQFF
CDR3 DNA: TGTGCCAGCAGCTTGGTACAGGTGTACAATGAGCAGTTCTTC

D gene: TRBD1
V gene: TRBV5-1
J gene: TRBJ2-5
clone size: NA
CDR3 protein: CASSSTGVETQYF
CDR3 DNA: TGCGCCAGCAGCTCGACAGGGGTAGAGACCCAGTACTTC

D gene: NA
V gene: TRBV2
J gene: TRBJ2-2
clone size: NA
CDR3 protein: CATSREALQNTGELFF
CDR3 DNA: TGTGCCACCTCCCGCGAGGCACTACAGAACACCGGGGAGCTGTTTTTT

D gene: TRBD1
V gene: TRBV6-5
J gene: TRBJ1-2
clone size: NA
CDR3 protein: CASSHRDRGGYTF
CDR3 DNA: TGTGCCAGCAGCCACCGGGACAGGGGTGGCTACACCTTC